This T cell receptor (beta chain) emerged from a study of control samples from healthy donors and cancer patients. Here immunoSEQ multiplex PCR was the method, and the copy in TCRdb shows in-frame clones only, minus some. Of approximately 140,000 clones listed, 80% to 95% are singletons. The germline V gene has CDR1 MDHEN and CDR2 SYDVKM. The CDR3 consists of 14 residues. Trimming stripped 5 bases from V and 2 bases from J, with 13 bases between. The sequenced sample was blood. The V call is TRBV28, the J call TRBJ2-7; D might be TRBD1 or TRBD2, each matching 6 bases. The TCR comes from a man aged 18 to 30 in good health. Written as DNA, the CDR3 is TGTGCCAGCAGTCCCGGGGGCTTGACCTACGAGCAGTACTTC. Amino acid sequence: CASSPGGLTYEQYF.